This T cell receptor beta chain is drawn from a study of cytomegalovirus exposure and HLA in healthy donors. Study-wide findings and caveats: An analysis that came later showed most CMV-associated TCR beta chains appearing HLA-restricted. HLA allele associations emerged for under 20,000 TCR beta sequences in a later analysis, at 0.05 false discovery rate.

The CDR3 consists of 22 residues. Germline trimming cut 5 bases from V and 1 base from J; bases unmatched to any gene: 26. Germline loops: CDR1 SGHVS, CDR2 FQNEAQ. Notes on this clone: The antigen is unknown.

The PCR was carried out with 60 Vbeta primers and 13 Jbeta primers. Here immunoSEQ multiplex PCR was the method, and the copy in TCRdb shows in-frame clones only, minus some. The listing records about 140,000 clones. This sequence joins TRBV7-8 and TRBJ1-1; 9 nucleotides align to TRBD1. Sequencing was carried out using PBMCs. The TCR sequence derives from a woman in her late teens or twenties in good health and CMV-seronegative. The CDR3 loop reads CASSGIFSTGGNRGQGNTEAFF. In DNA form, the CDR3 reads TGTGCCAGCAGCGGTATCTTCAGCACGGGGGGAAACAGGGGGCAAGGGAACACTGAAGCTTTCTTT. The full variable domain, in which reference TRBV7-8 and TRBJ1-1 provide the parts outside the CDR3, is GAGVSQSPRYKVAKRGQDVALRCDPISGHVSLFWYQQALGQGPEFLTYFQNEAQLDKSGLPSDRFFAERPEGSVSTLKIQRTQQEDSAVYLCASSGIFSTGGNRGQGNTEAFFGQGTRLTVV.